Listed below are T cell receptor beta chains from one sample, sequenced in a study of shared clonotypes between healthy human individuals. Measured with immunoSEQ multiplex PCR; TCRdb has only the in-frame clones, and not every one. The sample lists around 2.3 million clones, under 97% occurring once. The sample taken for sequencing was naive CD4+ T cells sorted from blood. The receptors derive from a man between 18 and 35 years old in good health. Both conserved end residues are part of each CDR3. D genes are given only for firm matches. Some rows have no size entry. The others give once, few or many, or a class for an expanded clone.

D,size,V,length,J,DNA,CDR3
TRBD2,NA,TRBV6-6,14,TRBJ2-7,TGTGCCAGCAGTTCCGGACTAGCGGGGGACGAGCAGTACTTC,CASSSGLAGDEQYF
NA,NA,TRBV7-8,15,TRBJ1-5,TGTGCCAGCAGCTTAGGGCAGGGTTTAAGCCAGCCCCAGCATTTT,CASSLGQGLSQPQHF
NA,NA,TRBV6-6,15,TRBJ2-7,TGTGCCAGCAGTTACTGGGCAGGAGAGGCCTACGAGCAGTACTTC,CASSYWAGEAYEQYF
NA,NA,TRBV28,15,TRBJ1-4,TGTGCCAGCAGTTGGTCCGGGACACCAAATGAAAAACTGTTTTTT,CASSWSGTPNEKLFF
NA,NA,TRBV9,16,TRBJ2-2,TGTGCCAGCACTAACCAGGGGACAACGAACACCGGGGAGCTGTTTTTT,CASTNQGTTNTGELFF
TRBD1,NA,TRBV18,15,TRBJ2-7,TGTGCCAGCTCGCCTCCCGGACAGGGAAACCACGAGCAGTACTTC,CASSPPGQGNHEQYF
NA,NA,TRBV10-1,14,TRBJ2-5,TGCGCCAGCAGTGAGTCGGGCCCGAGGGAGACCCAGTACTTC,CASSESGPRETQYF
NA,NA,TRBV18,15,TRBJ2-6,TGTGCCAGCTCGCGTGCCGGGGGAGGGGCCAACGTCCTGACTTTC,CASSRAGGGANVLTF
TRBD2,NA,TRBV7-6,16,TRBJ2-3,TGTGCCAGCAGCCTTGGGACTAGGGGTAGCACAGATACGCAGTATTTT,CASSLGTRGSTDTQYF
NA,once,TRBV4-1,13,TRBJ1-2,TGCGCCAGCAGCCGAGACATAGGTGTTGGCTACACCTTC,CASSRDIGVGYTF
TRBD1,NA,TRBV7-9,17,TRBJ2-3,TGTGCCAGCAGCTCAAACATTTGGGGACAGAGCACAGATACGCAGTATTTT,CASSSNIWGQSTDTQYF
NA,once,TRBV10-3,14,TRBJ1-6,TGTGCCATCAGTGAGCCCGGGGAGGTTTCACCCTTCCACTTT,CAISEPGEVSPFHF
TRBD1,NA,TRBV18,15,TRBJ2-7,TGTGCCAGCTCACCCCCCGGGACAGGGGCCTACGAGCAGTACTTC,CASSPPGTGAYEQYF
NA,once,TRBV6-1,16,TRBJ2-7,TGTGCCAGCAGTGTCTTCGAGGGGGGGGCCGCCTACGAGCAGTACTTC,CASSVFEGGAAYEQYF
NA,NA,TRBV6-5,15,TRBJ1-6,TGTGCCAGCAGTTCCGGGAGCTCCTATAATTCACCCCTCCACTTT,CASSSGSSYNSPLHF
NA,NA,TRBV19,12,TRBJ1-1,TGTGCCAGTAGTAGGGGGCGTACTGAAGCTTTCTTT,CASSRGRTEAFF
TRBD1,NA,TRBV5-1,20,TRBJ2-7,TGCGCCAGCAGCTTGCTGCCGGGACAGGGGACCAAACCGAGCTCCTACGAGCAGTACTTC,CASSLLPGQGTKPSSYEQYF
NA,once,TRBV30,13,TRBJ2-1,TGTGCCTGGAACGGGCAGGTCATGAATGAGCAGTTCTTC,CAWNGQVMNEQFF
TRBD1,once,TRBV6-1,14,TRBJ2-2,TGTGCCAGCAGTGAAAGCGACAGGGTCGGGGAGCTGTTTTTT,CASSESDRVGELFF
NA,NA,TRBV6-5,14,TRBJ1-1,TGTGCCAGCAGCCCAGGGCGACCGAACACTGAAGCTTTCTTT,CASSPGRPNTEAFF
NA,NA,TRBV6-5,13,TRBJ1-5,TGTGCCAGCAGGCGGGGAGCGGCTCAGCCCCAGCATTTT,CASRRGAAQPQHF
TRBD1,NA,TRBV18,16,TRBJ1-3,TGTGCCAGCTCACCCTCCGGGACAGGGCCTGGAAACACCATATATTTT,CASSPSGTGPGNTIYF
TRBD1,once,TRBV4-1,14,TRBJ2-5,TGCGCCAGCAGCCAAGAGGACAGGGGGGAGACCCAGTACTTC,CASSQEDRGETQYF
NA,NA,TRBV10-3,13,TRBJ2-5,TGTGCCACCACGGGTAGTATACAAGAGACCCAGTACTTC,CATTGSIQETQYF
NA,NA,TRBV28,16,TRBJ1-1,TGTGCCAGCAGTTCTTTTGGACGGGGATCGGGCACTGAAGCTTTCTTT,CASSSFGRGSGTEAFF
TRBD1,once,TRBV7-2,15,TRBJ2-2,TGTGCCAGCACCCATGAGAGGGGGCGGACCGGGGAGCTGTTTTTT,CASTHERGRTGELFF
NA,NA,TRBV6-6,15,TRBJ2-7,TGTGCCAGCAGTTACCGCCCCTTGAGCTCCTACGAGCAGTACTTC,CASSYRPLSSYEQYF
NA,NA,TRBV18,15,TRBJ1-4,TGTGCCAGCTCACCTGGACAGACAGAACGATATGGACTGTTTTTT,CASSPGQTERYGLFF
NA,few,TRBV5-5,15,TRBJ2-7,TGTGCCAGCAGCTTGGACGGGACGGGTCACTACGAGCAGTACTTC,CASSLDGTGHYEQYF
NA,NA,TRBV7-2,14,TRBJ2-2,TGTGCCAGCAGCTTAGAAAGGTACACCGGGGAGCTGTTTTTT,CASSLERYTGELFF
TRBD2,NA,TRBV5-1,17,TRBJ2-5,TGCGCCAGCAGCCTGACTAGCGGGAGGGCCTTAGGAGAGACCCAGTACTTC,CASSLTSGRALGETQYF
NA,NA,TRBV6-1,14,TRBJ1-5,TGTGCCAGCAAGGGCCAGGTAGGGGTTCAGCCCCAGCATTTT,CASKGQVGVQPQHF
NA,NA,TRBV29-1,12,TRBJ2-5,TGCAGCGTCGCACAGCTCCAAGAGACCCAGTACTTC,CSVAQLQETQYF